This is a list of T cell receptor beta chains from one sample in a study of blood T cells in healthy people across ages. TCRdb ran MiXCR on the 5' RACE reads and lists one entry per CDR3 protein. The table lists around 1.7 million distinct CDR3 sequences, 28% of them singletons. Specimen: blood. The receptors derive from a woman aged 25 to 39 in good health. Both conserved end residues are trimmed from each CDR3.

TRBV5-5 ASSLYLAGGQEQF
TRBV11-2 ASSSPVSQY
TRBV12-3/TRBV12-4 ASTTPDRGANYGYT
TRBV10-2 ASRTSGGGGEQF
TRBV19 ASSRERGHQPQH
TRBV7-2 ASSLGEGANYGYT
TRBV20-1 SARDSLRMAQETQY
TRBV12-5 ASGLGKPRTGGNQPQH
TRBV6-5 ASSYSTQGNIQY
TRBV29-1 SVDTEVYSQY
TRBV3-1 ASSYLAGVTGANVLT
TRBV5-1 ASSSLQAGETQY
TRBV6-2/TRBV6-3 ASSYNPGGRTEETQY
TRBV7-3 ASSLTAGTMAKNIQY
TRBV3-1 ASSQGSTMNEKLF
TRBV24-1 ATSDSPTGTTNYGYT